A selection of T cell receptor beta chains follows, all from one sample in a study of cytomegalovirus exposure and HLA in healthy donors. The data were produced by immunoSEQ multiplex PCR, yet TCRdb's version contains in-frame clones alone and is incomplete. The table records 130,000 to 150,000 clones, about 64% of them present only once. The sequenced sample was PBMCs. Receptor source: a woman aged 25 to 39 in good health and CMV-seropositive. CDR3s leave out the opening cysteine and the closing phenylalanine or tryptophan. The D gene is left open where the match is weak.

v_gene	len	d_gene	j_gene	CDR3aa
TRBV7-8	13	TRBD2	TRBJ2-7	ASSPGWTSSYEQY
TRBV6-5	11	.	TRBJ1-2	ASSPDRSYGYT
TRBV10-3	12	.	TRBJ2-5	AISESQGGETQY
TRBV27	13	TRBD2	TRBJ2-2	ASGLAGANTGELF
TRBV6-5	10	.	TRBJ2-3	ASSHPSAAQY
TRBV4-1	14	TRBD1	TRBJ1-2	ASRGEGQGLNYGYT
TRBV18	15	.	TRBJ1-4	ASSPEGVLATNEKLF
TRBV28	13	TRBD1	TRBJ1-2	ASSFQTGTLYGYT
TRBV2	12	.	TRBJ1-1	ASRPRGVGTEAF
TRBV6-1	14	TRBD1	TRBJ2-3	ASSAETGEGTDTQY
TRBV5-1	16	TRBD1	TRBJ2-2	ASSSSYSGTENTGELF
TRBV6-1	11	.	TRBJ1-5	ASSMQSNQPQH
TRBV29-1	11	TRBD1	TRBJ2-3	SIRQGGTDTQY
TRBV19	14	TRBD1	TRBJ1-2	ASRRGTGTPGGGYT
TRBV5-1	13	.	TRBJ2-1	ASSLESRDYNEQF
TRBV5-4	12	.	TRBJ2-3	ASRMGQLTDTQY
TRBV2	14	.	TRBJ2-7	AYRGAAGRSSYEQY
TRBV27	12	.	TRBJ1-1	ASSLTGRVPKAF
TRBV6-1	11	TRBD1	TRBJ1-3	ASGQIDRGPIL
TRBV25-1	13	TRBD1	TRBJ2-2	ASSAGTANTGELF
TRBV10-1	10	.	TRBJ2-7	ASSRTLREQY
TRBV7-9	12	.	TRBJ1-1	ASSLGFAVAEAF
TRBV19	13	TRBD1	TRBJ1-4	ASSIIGTGQEKLF
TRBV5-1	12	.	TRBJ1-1	ASSLDGLNTEAF